Listed here are 25 T cell receptor beta chains from one sample, sequenced in a study of blood T cell repertoires in COVID-19. TCRdb keeps only in-frame clones here, not all; method: immunoSEQ multiplex PCR. The repertoire holds approximately 400,000 clones, with more than 75% as singletons. The sample taken for sequencing was PBMCs or T cells enriched from blood (not recorded which). The receptors here all came from a woman younger than 30 who had recovered from COVID-19.

The CDR3 sequence is CASSLGSSYGYTF. The DNA of the CDR3 is TGTGCCAGCAGTTTGGGCAGCTCCTATGGCTACACCTTC. V is TRBV12-3 or TRBV12-4 and J is TRBJ1-2; D remains ambiguous. Between the trimmed V and J ends, which lost 3 bases and 4 bases, there was a span of 9 bases. The CDR3 is 13 amino acids.

V usage is TRBV4-1 and J usage is TRBJ2-3; D is perhaps TRBD2 (5 bases). CDR3 length: 15 residues. Germline CDR1 reads MGHRA; CDR2 reads YSYEKL. V was cut by 0 bases and J by 0 bases, with 7 bases left in between. CDR3: CASSQDSASTDTQYF. The CDR3 DNA reads TGCGCCAGCAGCCAAGATAGCGCCAGCACAGATACGCAGTATTTT.

The chain combines TRBV3-1 (or the pseudogene TRBV3-2) with TRBJ2-7; TRBD1 might be the D (5 bases). The germline V and J ends were trimmed by 1 base and 6 bases, with 10 bases remaining between them. The CDR3 sequence is 13 residues long. The germline gives CDR1 LGHDT, CDR2 YNNKEL (reference sequence). This CDR3 reads CASSQARVGEQYF. The CDR3 DNA follows: TGTGCCAGCAGCCAAGCCAGGGTAGGCGAGCAGTACTTC.

This chain connects TRBV18 to TRBJ1-1; D gene ambiguous. The CDR3 is 12 amino acids. Germline CDR1 KGHSH, CDR2 LQKENI. V gave up 2 bases and J gave up 11 bases, with 12 bases separating them. For the CDR3, the DNA is TGTGCCAGCTCACCAGATTCTTTGGAGGCTTTCTTT. Amino acid sequence: CASSPDSLEAFF.

V gene TRBV12-3 or TRBV12-4 combines with J gene TRBJ1-1; no definite D call. The V end lost 6 bases, the J end lost 4 bases, and 9 bases lay between the germline ends. This CDR3 has 12 residues. CDR3 DNA: TGTGCCAGCAGACCCAGGTTCACTGAAGCTTTCTTT. As protein: CASRPRFTEAFF.

This chain connects TRBV23-1 to TRBJ2-7; 11 bases line up with TRBD1. TRBV23-1 is labeled an ORF, and its function is uncertain. The junction had 6 bases not matched to a gene; V was cut back by 3 bases and J by 5 bases. The CDR3 runs 15 residues. The CDR3 DNA reads TGCGCCAGCAGTCATCCGGGACAGGGGGTCCACGAGCAGTACTTC. This codes for CASSHPGQGVHEQYF.

This chain connects TRBV6-1 to TRBJ1-2, with a weak D call TRBD1 (5 bases). V lost 2 bases and J 5 bases, leaving 9 bases between the germline ends. The CDR3 runs to 13 residues. Germline loops: CDR1 MNHNS, CDR2 SASEGT. CDR3 residues: CASSEWRGYGYTF. The CDR3 nucleotides read TGTGCCAGCAGTGAATGGAGGGGTTATGGCTACACCTTC.

The chain is built from TRBV7-2 and TRBJ1-2, with 9 bases fitting TRBD1. Trimming removed 4 bases from V and 6 bases from J; junction bases left unmatched: 6. Per germline, CDR1 SGHTA and CDR2 FQGNSA. This CDR3 region has 14 residues. DNA of the CDR3: TGTGCCAGCAGCTCTCTAACAGGGGGCGATGGCTACACCTTC. It is translated as CASSSLTGGDGYTF.

V gene TRBV27 combines with J gene TRBJ2-1; D is unclear. The CDR3 is 11 amino acids. Trimming stripped 7 bases from V and 10 bases from J, with 11 bases between. Germline-derived CDR1 and CDR2 are MNHEY and SMNVEV (reference sequence). The CDR3 nucleotides read TGTGCCAGCAACTACCTCCCGGAGCAGTTCTTC. This gives the protein CASNYLPEQFF.

The chain uses TRBV7-6 and TRBJ2-1, with 12 bases matching TRBD1. V lost 0 bases, J lost 7 bases, and 7 bases stayed unmatched. Germline loops: CDR1 SGHVS, CDR2 FNYEAQ. CDR3 length equals 17 residues. The chain's CDR3 is CASSLAPGQGANNEQFF. The CDR3 nucleotides are TGTGCCAGCAGCTTAGCGCCGGGACAGGGGGCGAATAATGAGCAGTTCTTC.

This sequence joins TRBV11-2 and TRBJ1-3; 8 bases fit TRBD1. This CDR3 has 12 amino acids. CDR1 and CDR2 (germline): SGHAT, FQNNGV. Trimming removed 10 bases from V and 7 bases from J; junction bases left unmatched: 6. The DNA for the CDR3 is TGTGCCACCCAGGGGGCTTGGAACACCATATATTTT. This sequence encodes CATQGAWNTIYF.

The chain is built from TRBV11-2 and TRBJ2-1; 10 nucleotides line up with TRBD2. Losses at the gene ends were 4 bases for V and 7 bases for J; bases not matched to a gene: 7. The CDR3 extends over 15 amino acids. The germline CDR1 and CDR2 sequences are SGHAT and FQNNGV. The CDR3 protein is CASSSERGGQNEQFF. CDR3 nucleotide sequence: TGTGCCAGCAGCTCCGAGCGGGGGGGCCAAAATGAGCAGTTCTTC. The whole variable domain, filled in from reference TRBV11-2 and TRBJ2-1, reads EAGVAQSPRYKIIEKRQSVAFWCNPISGHATLYWYQQILGQGPKLLIQFQNNGVVDDSQLPKDRFSAERLKGVDSTLKIQPAKLEDSAVYLCASSSERGGQNEQFFGPGTRLTVL.

The V gene is TRBV14, the J gene TRBJ1-2; a weak D match, TRBD1 (6 bases). V gave up 4 bases and J gave up 5 bases, with 14 bases separating them. The CDR3 runs to 14 residues. Germline V gene data show CDR1 as SGHDN and CDR2 as FVKESK. In nucleotides, the CDR3 is TGTGCCAGCAGCCCCCGGACAGAATTATATGGCTACACCTTC. Translating it yields CASSPRTELYGYTF.

This chain links TRBV7-2 with TRBJ1-2; no definite D call. V was clipped by 1 base and J by 8 bases, with 14 bases between them. The CDR3 runs 14 residues. Germline values: CDR1 SGHTA, CDR2 FQGNSA. The CDR3 sequence: CASSLGSVLGGYTF. For the CDR3, the DNA is TGTGCCAGCAGCTTAGGAAGCGTGCTCGGGGGCTACACCTTC.

V usage is TRBV2 and J usage is TRBJ2-5; D is uncertain. This CDR3 has 13 amino acids. The V and J ends lost 6 bases and 0 bases respectively, with 8 bases between them. Germline CDR1 and CDR2: SNHLY and FYNNEI. Here the CDR3 reads CASSTVYQETQYF. CDR3 coding DNA: TGTGCCAGCAGCACAGTGTACCAAGAGACCCAGTACTTC.

The chain carries TRBV28 and TRBJ1-1; D unresolved. Between the trimmed V and J ends, which lost 6 bases and 2 bases, there was a span of 13 bases. The germline V gene encodes CDR1 MDHEN and CDR2 SYDVKM. There are 14 residues in the CDR3. CDR3 amino acids: CASREGGSNTEAFF. The CDR3 bases are TGTGCCAGCAGAGAGGGTGGGTCCAACACTGAAGCTTTCTTT.

Only one count was recorded for this clone. This chain joins TRBV5-4 and TRBJ2-3, with 10 bases matching TRBD2. V lost 5 bases to trimming and J lost 1 base; unmatched junction nucleotides: 10. The CDR3 totals 17 residues. CDR1 SGHNT and CDR2 YYREEE come from the germline V gene (reference sequence). CDR3 in amino acids: CASSRAGGVIGTDTQYF. The CDR3 nucleotides read TGTGCCAGCAGTCGAGCGGGGGGGGTGATTGGCACAGATACGCAGTATTTT.

In this sample, this clone turned up a few times. Other DNA sequences in this specimen translate into the identical CDR3. This sequence joins TRBV7-9 and TRBJ1-4; no reliable D call. CDR1 is SEHNR and CDR2 is FQNEAQ in the germline V gene (reference sequence). With 4 bases removed from V and 7 bases from J, the gap between germline ends came to 16 bases. This CDR3 region has 15 residues. The DNA of the CDR3 is TGTGCCAGCAGCTCTAAGCGGGTGGCGGGTGAAAAACTGTTTTTT. Translating it yields CASSSKRVAGEKLFF.

The table lists this clone with a count of one. This chain uses TRBV4-1 with TRBJ1-5, with D unresolved. Trimming removed 3 bases at V and 2 bases at J, with 14 bases between. The CDR3 totals 16 residues. The germline CDR1 and CDR2 sequences are MGHRA and YSYEKL. This chain's CDR3 is CASSHGTGKRNQPQHF. The DNA for the CDR3 is TGCGCCAGCAGCCACGGTACGGGTAAACGCAATCAGCCCCAGCATTTT.

The chain recombines TRBV5-1 with TRBJ2-7, with 7 positions matching TRBD1. The CDR3 sequence is 15 residues long. Germline CDR1 is SGHRS and CDR2 is YFSETQ. With 4 bases clipped from V and 3 bases from J, the junction kept 10 bases outside the gene matches. The CDR3 nucleotides read TGCGCCAGCAGCACAAAAGGGGACAGCCTCTACGAGCAGTACTTC. It translates to CASSTKGDSLYEQYF.

The gene calls are TRBV18 and TRBJ1-4, with a tentative D call TRBD1 (5 bases). Germline CDR1 and CDR2: KGHSH and LQKENI. The CDR3 loop spans 17 amino acids. Trimming took off 2 bases at V and 2 bases at J, with 15 bases between the two ends. The CDR3 region is CASSPSRSGVTNEKLFF. DNA of the CDR3: TGTGCCAGCTCACCATCCCGATCGGGGGTTACTAATGAAAAACTGTTTTTT.

V and J are TRBV19 and TRBJ2-3, with 10 bases fitting TRBD2. The V gene's germline CDR1 is LNHDA and CDR2 SQIVND (reference sequence). V lost 6 bases and J lost 0; bases outside the gene matches: 6. This CDR3 spans 16 amino acids. The CDR3 DNA is TGTGCCAGTAGGAAAAAAGCGGGGGGGAGCACAGATACGCAGTATTTT. Encoded protein: CASRKKAGGSTDTQYF.

V usage is TRBV7-8 and J usage is TRBJ1-1; the match to TRBD1 covers 7 bases. Germline V gives CDR1 SGHVS, CDR2 FQNEAQ. Trimming took 1 base from V and 4 from J; bases not matched to a gene: 3. CDR3 length: 14 residues. The CDR3 region is CASSLDQGVTEAFF. In DNA, the CDR3 is TGTGCCAGCAGCTTAGACCAGGGGGTCACTGAAGCTTTCTTT. Full variable domain (outside the CDR3, taken from reference TRBV7-8 and TRBJ1-1): GAGVSQSPRYKVAKRGQDVALRCDPISGHVSLFWYQQALGQGPEFLTYFQNEAQLDKSGLPSDRFFAERPEGSVSTLKIQRTQQEDSAVYLCASSLDQGVTEAFFGQGTRLTVV.

The V and J genes are TRBV7-9 and TRBJ1-2; D not resolved. The length of the CDR3 is 13 residues. V lost 0 bases and J 7 bases, leaving 9 bases between the germline ends. Germline CDR1 reads SEHNR; CDR2 reads FQNEAQ (reference sequence). CDR3 residues: CASSLAVERGYTF. The CDR3 nucleotides read TGTGCCAGCAGCTTAGCAGTGGAGCGTGGCTACACCTTC.

This rearrangement joins TRBV3-1 (or the pseudogene TRBV3-2) to TRBJ1-2; D remains ambiguous. The V gene's germline CDR1 is LGHDT and CDR2 YNNKEL (reference sequence). This CDR3 has 13 amino acids. With 1 base removed from V and 6 bases from J, the gap between germline ends came to 9 bases. The CDR3 region is CASSQAGPDGYTF. The CDR3 DNA is TGTGCCAGCAGCCAAGCTGGGCCAGATGGCTACACCTTC.